The 27 T cell receptor beta chains below were found in one sample sequenced in a study of early stage breast cancer tumors. Produced via immunoSEQ multiplex PCR; TCRdb's table is partial and in-frame only. The sample holds around 71,000 clones, more than 65% seen once. The source material was blood. The receptor set was obtained from a person in their sixties or seventies with breast cancer.

This sequence joins TRBV15 and TRBJ1-4; TRBD1 aligns across 11 bases. Trimming took 3 bases from V and 8 from J; bases not matched to a gene: 5. Germline assignment: CDR1 LNHNV and CDR2 YYDKDF (reference sequence). CDR3 length: 15 residues. CDR3 bases: TGTGCCACCAGCAGGGGGGGACAGGGGGGAGAAAAACTGTTTTTT. Encoded protein: CATSRGGQGGEKLFF.

The chain links TRBV6-6 to TRBJ2-5; D remains unclear. CDR1 and CDR2 from the germline V gene are MNHNY and SVGAGI (reference sequence). The ends were cut back, 0 bases at V and 5 bases at J, with 4 bases in the middle. CDR3 size: 12 residues. The CDR3, as DNA: TGTGCCAGCAGTTACTCGGGGGAGACCCAGTACTTC. This encodes CASSYSGETQYF.

The chain joins TRBV2 to TRBJ2-5, with 8 bases aligning to TRBD1. Trimming at V came to 3 bases and at J to 2 bases, leaving 2 bases not matched to a gene. From germline, CDR1 is SNHLY and CDR2 FYNNEI. The CDR3 consists of 14 residues. Here the CDR3 DNA reads TGTGCCAGCAGTGAGGGACAGGTACAAGAGACCCAGTACTTC. It encodes CASSEGQVQETQYF.

The chain combines TRBV11-3 with TRBJ2-1, with 8 bases lining up with TRBD1. The germline gives CDR1 SGHNT, CDR2 YENEEA. The CDR3 length is 15 residues. Germline trimming cut 0 bases from V and 9 bases from J; bases unmatched to any gene: 7. CDR3 sequence reads: CASSLDSTGETEQFF. The CDR3, as DNA: TGTGCCAGCAGCTTAGACTCGACAGGGGAAACTGAGCAGTTCTTC.

This clone appeared a single time. The V and J genes are TRBV5-1 and TRBJ2-1; 10 nucleotides line up with TRBD1. CDR1 and CDR2 from the germline V gene are SGHRS and YFSETQ. Trimming at V came to 3 bases and at J to 8 bases, leaving 5 bases not matched to a gene. The CDR3 extends over 14 amino acids. The CDR3 spells CASSYDRGLDEQFF. CDR3 nucleotides: TGCGCCAGCAGCTACGACAGGGGGCTAGATGAGCAGTTCTTC.

The gene calls are TRBV4-2 and TRBJ1-1; D is perhaps TRBD1 (5 bases). CDR3 length: 17 residues. CDR1 LGHNA and CDR2 YNFKEQ come from the germline V gene. Trimming removed 4 bases from V and 0 bases from J, with 18 bases in between. CDR3 nucleotides: TGTGCCAGCAGCCCGTTGGGGGAGGGGAAAATGAACACTGAAGCTTTCTTT. Translating gives CASSPLGEGKMNTEAFF.

This sequence joins TRBV11-2 and TRBJ2-5; D is unresolved. CDR1 and CDR2 (germline): SGHAT, FQNNGV. The CDR3 is 13 residues long. V dropped 5 bases and J dropped 5 bases, with 12 bases sitting between them. The CDR3 reads CASSPYVMETQYF. The CDR3 nucleotides read TGTGCCAGCAGCCCGTACGTAATGGAGACCCAGTACTTC.

V is TRBV19 and J is TRBJ2-6; the match to TRBD1 covers 7 bases. This CDR3 is built from 14 residues. With 5 bases clipped from V and 2 bases from J, the junction kept 0 bases outside the gene matches. Germline V gives CDR1 LNHDA, CDR2 SQIVND (reference sequence). CDR3: CASSGTAGANVLTF. DNA for the CDR3: TGTGCCAGTAGTGGGACAGCTGGGGCCAACGTCCTGACTTTC.

The V gene is TRBV7-9, the J gene TRBJ2-3; D is undetermined. V was cut by 3 bases and J by 1 base, with 8 bases left in between. The germline CDR1 and CDR2 sequences are SEHNR and FQNEAQ (reference sequence). This CDR3 is 14 amino acids long. CDR3 residues: CASSFHQGTDTQYF. The CDR3, as DNA: TGTGCCAGCAGCTTCCATCAGGGCACAGATACGCAGTATTTT.

J is TRBJ1-1 and V is TRBV30, with TRBD1 matching 8 bases. CDR1 and CDR2 (germline): GTSNPN, SVGIG (reference sequence). The CDR3 extends over 15 amino acids. Trimming cost V 4 bases and J 0 bases; bases outside gene matches: 7. CDR3 bases: TGTGCCTGGACCGGGACAGGTTTCATGAACACTGAAGCTTTCTTT. This translates into CAWTGTGFMNTEAFF.

The chain couples TRBV19 to TRBJ2-3; D gene uncertain. Germline V CDR1 and CDR2: LNHDA, SQIVND (reference sequence). This CDR3 is built from 14 residues. Trimming stripped 3 bases from V and 6 bases from J, with 13 bases between. DNA of the CDR3: TGTGCCAGTAGTATTAGAAGTATCATCGATACGCAGTATTTT. Residues: CASSIRSIIDTQYF.

V is TRBV28 and J is TRBJ1-1; D unclear. V was pared by 2 bases and J by 6 bases, with 10 bases between. The CDR3 length is 13 residues. CDR1 is MDHEN, CDR2 SYDVKM, per germline. The CDR3 sequence is CASSLTVMAEAFF. Here the CDR3 DNA reads TGTGCCAGCAGTTTAACTGTGATGGCTGAAGCTTTCTTT.

This chain links TRBV28 with TRBJ1-2; D is uncertain. The CDR3 length is 14 residues. CDR1 and CDR2 (germline): MDHEN, SYDVKM. V lost 2 bases to trimming and J lost 2 bases, with 9 bases between them. The CDR3 loop reads CASSLLGLNYGYTF. The CDR3 bases are TGTGCCAGCAGTTTACTCGGTTTAAACTATGGCTACACCTTC.

CDR3 nucleotide sequence: TGTGCCAGTAGTTGGGGAGCTAACTATGGCTACACCTTC. This translates into CASSWGANYGYTF. J is TRBJ1-2 and V is TRBV19; unclear D gene. Looked up from germline, CDR1 is LNHDA and CDR2 is SQIVND (reference sequence). CDR3 length: 13 residues. Trimming stripped 5 bases from V and 0 bases from J, with 7 bases between.

The genes are TRBV9 and TRBJ2-2; the D gene is possibly TRBD2 (5 bases). The V and J ends lost 0 bases and 6 bases respectively, with 9 bases between them. In germline, CDR1 is SGDLS, CDR2 YYNGEE. CDR3 length equals 14 residues. The CDR3 DNA reads as TGTGCCAGCAGCGTAGGTCCTAGCCCCGGGGAGCTGTTTTTT. Translated, it gives CASSVGPSPGELFF. Variable domain in full (rest from reference TRBV9 and TRBJ2-2): DSGVTQTPKHLITATGQRVTLRCSPRSGDLSVYWYQQSLDQGLQFLIQYYNGEERAKGNILERFSAQQFPDLHSELNLSSLELGDSALYFCASSVGPSPGELFFGEGSRLTVL.

This chain links TRBV5-1 with TRBJ1-2; D is possibly TRBD1 (5 bases). Germline V CDR1 and CDR2: SGHRS, YFSETQ. Between the trimmed V and J ends, which lost 0 bases and 6 bases, there was a span of 12 bases. The CDR3 sequence is 14 residues long. CDR3 amino acids: CASSLVGALNGYTF. In DNA form, the CDR3 reads TGCGCCAGCAGCTTGGTAGGGGCGCTGAATGGCTACACCTTC.

The V call is TRBV7-9, the J call TRBJ2-1; D is perhaps TRBD1 (5 bases). Per germline, CDR1 SEHNR and CDR2 FQNEAQ (reference sequence). V lost 7 bases, J lost 7 bases, and 11 bases lay in between. This CDR3 spans 12 amino acids. The CDR3 DNA reads as TGTGCCAGCACGCAGGGTACGAATGAGCAGTTCTTC. It is translated as CASTQGTNEQFF.

The chain joins TRBV28 to TRBJ2-2, with D perhaps matching TRBD1 (5 bases). CDR3 length: 14 amino acids. V dropped 5 bases and J dropped 3 bases, with 10 bases sitting between them. From germline, CDR1 is MDHEN and CDR2 SYDVKM. The DNA of the CDR3 is TGTGCCAGCAGTCGAGGCAGGGACACCGGGGAGCTGTTTTTT. Its translation is CASSRGRDTGELFF.

The V and J genes are TRBV2 and TRBJ2-5, with D perhaps TRBD2 (5 bases). The CDR3 has 13 residues. The V gene's germline CDR1 is SNHLY and CDR2 FYNNEI. V dropped 1 base and J dropped 4 bases, with 7 bases sitting between them. CDR3 DNA: TGTGCCAGCAGTGAAGGGCTAGCAGAGACCCAGTACTTC. Its protein is CASSEGLAETQYF. Full variable domain (remainder filled in from reference TRBV2 and TRBJ2-5): EPEVTQTPSHQVTQMGQEVILRCVPISNHLYFYWYRQILGQKVEFLVSFYNNEISEKSEIFDDQFSVERPDGSNFTLKIRSTKLEDSAMYFCASSEGLAETQYFGPGTRLLVL.

This clone came up a few times. The V and J genes are TRBV28 and TRBJ1-2; 7 bases are a match to TRBD1. CDR3 length equals 13 residues. Unmatched junction bases numbered 5, after V lost 6 bases and J lost 4 bases. Germline V gene data show CDR1 as MDHEN and CDR2 as SYDVKM. CDR3 sequence (DNA): TGTGCCAGCAGCCAGACAGGGTCCTATGGCTACACCTTC. This translates into CASSQTGSYGYTF.

The V call is TRBV5-4, the J call TRBJ2-5; 9 bases are a match to TRBD1. The CDR3 contains 16 residues. CDR1 is SGHNT and CDR2 is YYREEE in the germline V gene (reference sequence). V shed 0 bases, J shed 4 bases, and the junction held 7 bases outside the gene matches. The CDR3 DNA sequence: TGTGCCAGCAGCTTGGCTGTGGACAGGGGCGGAGAGACCCAGTACTTC. It specifies CASSLAVDRGGETQYF.

The V and J genes are TRBV7-9 and TRBJ1-1, with 7 bases identical to TRBD1. The length of the CDR3 is 15 residues. Germline-derived CDR1 and CDR2 are SEHNR and FQNEAQ (reference sequence). Trimming cost V 2 bases and J 1 base; bases outside gene matches: 4. The CDR3 DNA follows: TGTGCCAGCAGCTTACGGGGACAGTCGAACACTGAAGCTTTCTTT. It translates to CASSLRGQSNTEAFF. Combining the CDR3 with reference TRBV7-9 and TRBJ1-1 gives the whole variable domain DTGVSQNPRHKITKRGQNVTFRCDPISEHNRLYWYRQTLGQGPEFLTYFQNEAQLEKSRLLSDRFSAERPKGSFSTLEIQRTEQGDSAMYLCASSLRGQSNTEAFFGQGTRLTVV.

This chain connects TRBV4-3 to TRBJ2-7, with no clear D. Germline CDR1 LGHNA, CDR2 YSLEER. The ends were cut back, 0 bases at V and 3 bases at J, with 15 bases in the middle. The CDR3 has 16 residues. In DNA, the CDR3 is TGCGCCAGCAGCCAAGATGCCCGAGAAAACCTCTACGAGCAGTACTTC. Protein product: CASSQDARENLYEQYF.

The V and J genes are TRBV29-1 and TRBJ2-7, with a possible D match to TRBD1 (6 bases). The CDR3 sequence is 14 residues long. With 4 bases removed from V and 5 bases from J, the gap between germline ends came to 18 bases. Germline CDR1 SQVTM, CDR2 ANQGSEA. Here the CDR3 DNA reads TGCAGCGTTGCCGCTCCAGGGGTTAACAACGAGCAGTACTTC. This codes for CSVAAPGVNNEQYF.

The genes are TRBV5-5 and TRBJ1-2; 10 nucleotides align to TRBD1. This CDR3 region has 13 residues. CDR1 is SGHKS, CDR2 YYEKEE, per germline (reference sequence). V was pared by 3 bases and J by 13 bases, with 9 bases of the junction left unmatched. This CDR3 reads CASSWRDRGNFTF. For the CDR3, the DNA is TGTGCCAGCAGCTGGAGGGACAGGGGCAATTTCACCTTC. The variable domain in full, completed from reference TRBV5-5 and TRBJ1-2, reads DAGVTQSPTHLIKTRGQQVTLRCSPISGHKSVSWYQQVLGQGPQFIFQYYEKEERGRGNFPDRFSARQFPNYSSELNVNALLLGDSALYLCASSWRDRGNFTFGSGTRLTVV.

The chain has TRBV2 and TRBJ2-7, with a weak D call TRBD1 (6 bases). The CDR3 contains 14 residues. Trimming cost V 5 bases and J 2 bases, with 13 bases left between them. Germline V CDR1 and CDR2: SNHLY, FYNNEI. The chain's CDR3 is CASSMVGGPYEQYF. In DNA form, the CDR3 reads TGTGCCAGCAGTATGGTAGGGGGACCCTACGAGCAGTACTTC.

The V call is TRBV6-1, the J call TRBJ2-2; 7 positions agree with TRBD2. The CDR3 length is 15 residues. The V gene's germline CDR1 is MNHNS and CDR2 SASEGT. J lost 6 bases, V lost 2 bases, and 6 bases had no gene match. The CDR3 here is CASSERIGGAGELFF. The CDR3 DNA reads as TGTGCCAGCAGTGAACGGATTGGGGGGGCCGGGGAGCTGTTTTTT.